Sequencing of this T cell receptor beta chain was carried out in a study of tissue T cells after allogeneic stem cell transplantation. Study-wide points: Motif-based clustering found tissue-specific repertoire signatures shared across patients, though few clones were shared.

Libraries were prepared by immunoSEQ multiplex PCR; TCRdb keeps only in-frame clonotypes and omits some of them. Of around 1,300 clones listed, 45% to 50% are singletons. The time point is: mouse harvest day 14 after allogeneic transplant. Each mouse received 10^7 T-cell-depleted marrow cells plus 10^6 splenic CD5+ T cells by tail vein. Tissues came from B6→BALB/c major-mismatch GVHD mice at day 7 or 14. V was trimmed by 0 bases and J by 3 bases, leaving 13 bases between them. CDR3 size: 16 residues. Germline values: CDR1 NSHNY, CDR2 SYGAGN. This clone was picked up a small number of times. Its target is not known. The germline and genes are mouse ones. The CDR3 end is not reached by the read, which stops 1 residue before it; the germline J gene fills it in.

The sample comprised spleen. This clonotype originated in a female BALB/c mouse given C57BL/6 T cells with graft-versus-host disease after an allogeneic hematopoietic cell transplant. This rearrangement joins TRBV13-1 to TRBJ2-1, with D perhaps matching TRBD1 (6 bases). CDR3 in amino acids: CASSDGKGHLYAEQFF. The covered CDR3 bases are TGTGCCAGCAGTGATGGAAAGGGACACCTCTATGCTGAGCAGTTC.